The 17 T cell receptor beta chains given below trace back to one sample, sequenced in a study of Graves' ophthalmopathy and Graves' hyperthyroidism. Amplification of TCR beta CDR3 regions used RNA transcripts. The first-round RT-PCR employed HTBI primers together with the Qiagen OneStep RT-PCR kit. A multiplex PCR was then performed as the second round. TCRdb analysed the multiplex PCR reads with MiXCR anew, one entry per CDR3 protein. Of some 400,000 distinct CDR3 sequences in the sample, 18% were seen once. Sequencing was done on a sample of peripheral blood. The receptors stem from a woman between 18 and 29 years old with Graves' ophthalmopathy.

This clonotype showed up many times. V usage is TRBV7-8 and J usage is TRBJ1-1, with D unclear. The CDR3 spans 16 residues. The germline CDR1 and CDR2 sequences are SGHVS and FQNEAQ. The V end lost 5 bases, the J end lost 0 bases, and 16 bases lay between the germline ends. The CDR3 reads CASSKLRGGLNTEAFF. The CDR3, as DNA: TGTGCCAGCAGCAAACTCAGAGGAGGCCTGAACACTGAAGCTTTCTTT.

J is TRBJ1-1 and V is TRBV6-2 or TRBV6-3; D gene uncertain. Trimming removed 6 bases from V and 12 bases from J, with 20 bases in between. In germline, CDR1 is MNHEY, CDR2 SVGEGT. The CDR3 sequence is 13 residues long. CDR3 region: CASSSTVTRLSFF. The CDR3 DNA reads TGTGCCAGCAGCTCCACCGTCACGCGTTTATCTTTCTTT.

The CDR3 protein is CASSTNRGTEAFF. CDR3 coding DNA: TGTGCCAGCAGTACAAACAGGGGAACTGAAGCTTTCTTT. The J gene is TRBJ1-1, the V gene TRBV6-1; TRBD1 aligns across 7 bases. V shed 5 bases, J shed 5 bases, and the junction held 5 bases outside the gene matches. Per the germline V gene, CDR1 is MNHNS and CDR2 is SASEGT. This CDR3 has 13 residues.

This clonotype was counted ten times or more. The chain carries TRBV6-5 and TRBJ2-7, with D maybe TRBD1 (6 bases). Germline V CDR1 and CDR2: MNHEY, SVGAGI. This CDR3 has 15 amino acids. V lost 2 bases to trimming and J lost 2 bases, with 13 bases between them. CDR3 amino acids: CASSYPPTGTYEQYF. CDR3 bases: TGTGCCAGCAGTTACCCTCCGACAGGAACCTACGAGCAGTACTTC.

In its sample, this clonotype was seen many times. V gene TRBV7-9 combines with J gene TRBJ1-1; 9 nucleotides agree with TRBD1. CDR1 and CDR2 from the germline V gene are SEHNR and FQNEAQ (reference sequence). J gave up 0 bases and V 1 base, and 3 bases lay outside the gene matches. The CDR3 is 16 amino acids. DNA for the CDR3: TGTGCCAGCAGCTTAGTTGGGACAGGGATGAACACTGAAGCTTTCTTT. It codes for CASSLVGTGMNTEAFF.

This clonotype was counted many times. The chain carries TRBV10-2 and TRBJ1-5; D unresolved. CDR1 is WSHSY and CDR2 is SAAADI in the germline V gene. The CDR3 runs to 13 residues. V shed 0 bases and J shed 7 bases, with 7 bases lying between them. Here the CDR3 DNA reads TGCGCCAGCAGTGAGTCAGGGAGACAGCCCCAGCATTTT. Its protein product is CASSESGRQPQHF.

This clonotype was recorded many times. The rearrangement uses TRBV29-1 and TRBJ1-1, with D perhaps matching TRBD1 (6 bases). The CDR3 has 13 amino acids. From germline, CDR1 is SQVTM and CDR2 ANQGSEA. Deletions cut 2 bases from V and 5 bases from J, with 12 bases between. The DNA of the CDR3 is TGCAGCGTTGAAAGGACAGCTGGAACTGAAGCTTTCTTT. Its protein is CSVERTAGTEAFF.

Many counts were recorded for this clonotype. The genes are TRBV6-1 and TRBJ1-1; D might be TRBD1 (6 bases). Germline CDR1 and CDR2: MNHNS and SASEGT. This CDR3 comprises 13 residues. V lost 3 bases to trimming and J lost 6 bases, with 11 bases between them. CDR3 region: CASSDRDNAEAFF. The CDR3 nucleotides read TGTGCCAGCAGTGACCGGGACAACGCTGAAGCTTTCTTT.

The chain joins TRBV7-2 to TRBJ1-2; 9 bases line up with TRBD1. The CDR3 contains 14 residues. V was pared by 6 bases and J by 3 bases, with 5 bases of the junction left unmatched. CDR1 SGHTA and CDR2 FQGNSA come from the germline V gene. As DNA, the CDR3 is TGTGCCAGCAGTGGCGACAGGGGGTACTATGGCTACACCTTC. This encodes CASSGDRGYYGYTF. Complete variable domain (other parts from reference TRBV7-2 and TRBJ1-2): GAGVSQSPSNKVTEKGKDVELRCDPISGHTALYWYRQSLGQGLEFLIYFQGNSAPDKSGLPSDRFSAERTGGSVSTLTIQRTQQEDSAVYLCASSGDRGYYGYTFGSGTRLTVV.

This clonotype was counted many times. The chain couples TRBV27 to TRBJ1-4, with D uncertain. V shed 6 bases and J shed 7 bases, with 15 bases lying between them. Per the germline V gene, CDR1 is MNHEY and CDR2 is SMNVEV (reference sequence). There are 14 residues in the CDR3. The CDR3 bases are TGTGCCAGCAGCAGATTGGGAGGTCTTGAAAAACTGTTTTTT. This codes for CASSRLGGLEKLFF.

The CDR3 is CASSQEAGGQPQHF. CDR3 nucleotide sequence: TGTGCCAGCAGCCAAGAGGCAGGGGGGCAGCCCCAGCATTTT. The chain employs TRBV19 and TRBJ1-5; 7 bases map to TRBD1. Germline CDR1 and CDR2: LNHDA and SQIVND (reference sequence). The CDR3 spans 14 residues. V gave up 9 bases and J gave up 7 bases; unmatched junction bases: 12.

Ten or more counts support this clonotype. The chain uses TRBV10-3 and TRBJ1-6; 9 nucleotides match TRBD1. With V trimmed by 4 bases and J by 7 bases, 5 bases remained unmatched. The CDR3 loop spans 15 amino acids. Germline-derived CDR1 and CDR2 are ENHRY and SYGVKD. This chain's CDR3 is CAISAETGGNSPLHF. The CDR3 DNA reads as TGTGCCATCAGTGCGGAGACAGGGGGGAATTCACCCCTCCACTTT.

This clonotype has a count of ten or more. The V call is TRBV7-2, the J call TRBJ2-7; D is unresolved. Trimming removed 10 bases at V and 1 base at J, with 14 bases between. Germline assignment: CDR1 SGHTA and CDR2 FQGNSA. The CDR3 totals 13 residues. The CDR3 bases are TGTGCCACCAGTCAAGGGTATTCCTACGAGCAGTACTTC. It encodes CATSQGYSYEQYF. The full variable domain, with the rest looked up from reference TRBV7-2 and TRBJ2-7, is GAGVSQSPSNKVTEKGKDVELRCDPISGHTALYWYRQSLGQGLEFLIYFQGNSAPDKSGLPSDRFSAERTGGSVSTLTIQRTQQEDSAVYLCATSQGYSYEQYFGPGTRLTVT.

V is TRBV7-2 and J is TRBJ2-7, with D perhaps TRBD2 (6 bases). The germline gives CDR1 SGHTA, CDR2 FQGNSA. The CDR3 extends over 15 amino acids. The V and J ends lost 1 base and 2 bases respectively, with 12 bases between them. The CDR3 nucleotides are TGTGCCAGCAGCTTAGGAGCGGGCGTTCCCTACGAGCAGTACTTC. Translated: CASSLGAGVPYEQYF.

Ten or more counts support this clonotype. This chain uses TRBV5-1 with TRBJ1-6, with 9 bases lining up with TRBD1. The J segment lost 4 bases and the V segment lost 4 bases, leaving 9 bases of the junction unmatched. The germline V gene encodes CDR1 SGHRS and CDR2 YFSETQ. The CDR3 consists of 17 residues. The CDR3 reads CASSEGQGMSYNSPLHF. The CDR3 bases are TGCGCCAGCAGCGAAGGACAGGGGATGTCTTATAATTCACCCCTCCACTTT. Complete variable domain (other parts from reference TRBV5-1 and TRBJ1-6): KAGVTQTPRYLIKTRGQQVTLSCSPISGHRSVSWYQQTPGQGLQFLFEYFSETQRNKGNFPGRFSGRQFSNSRSEMNVSTLELGDSALYLCASSEGQGMSYNSPLHFGNGTRLTVT.

This clonotype was detected ten times or more. The chain couples TRBV20-1 to TRBJ1-2; TRBD1 matches 7 bases. The CDR3 is made up of 12 amino acids. CDR1 DFQATT and CDR2 SNEGSKA come from the germline V gene (reference sequence). J lost 8 bases, V lost 5 bases, and 8 bases had no gene match. The chain's CDR3 is CSASTGSGGYTF. The CDR3 DNA follows: TGCAGTGCTTCGACAGGGTCGGGGGGCTACACCTTC.

This clonotype came up many times. CDR3 coding DNA: TGTGCCAGCAGTTTGGGCAGTGCAGAGACCCAGTACTTC. The encoded protein is CASSLGSAETQYF. The rearrangement links TRBV28 to TRBJ2-5; D is unclear. Germline CDR1 is MDHEN and CDR2 is SYDVKM. Trimming cost V 3 bases and J 4 bases, with 9 bases left between them. This CDR3 comprises 13 residues.